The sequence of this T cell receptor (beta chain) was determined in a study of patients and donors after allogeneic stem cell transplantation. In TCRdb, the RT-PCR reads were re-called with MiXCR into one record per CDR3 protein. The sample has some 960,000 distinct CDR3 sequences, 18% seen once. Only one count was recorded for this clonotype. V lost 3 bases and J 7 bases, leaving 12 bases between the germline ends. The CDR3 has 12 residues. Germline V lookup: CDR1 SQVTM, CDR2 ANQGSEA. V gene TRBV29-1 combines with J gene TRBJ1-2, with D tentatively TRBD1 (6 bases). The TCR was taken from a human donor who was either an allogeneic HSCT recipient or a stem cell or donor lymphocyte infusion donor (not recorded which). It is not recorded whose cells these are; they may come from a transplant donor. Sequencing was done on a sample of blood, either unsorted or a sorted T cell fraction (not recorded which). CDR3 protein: CSVDSRGAGYTF. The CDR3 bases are TGCAGCGTTGACTCCAGGGGTGCTGGCTACACCTTC.